This TCR beta chain was recovered during a study of shared clonotypes between healthy human individuals. About the study: A couple of women and a few men aged 18 to 49 served as donors. There were three CD4 naive, three CD4 memory, two CD8 naive and one CD8 memory plates per donor.

This clone was seen only a few times. Approximately 220 ng DNA, about 30,000 T cell genomes, went into each sorted-subset replicate PCR. Sequencing used immunoSEQ multiplex PCR; TCRdb keeps in-frame clones, though not all of them. The sample yields roughly 640,000 clones, approximately 97% seen once. Healthy HIV-negative adults with no recent acute infections or vaccinations were recruited as donors. The TCR sequence derives from a woman aged 25-40 years in good health. Sequences were obtained from naive CD4+ T cells sorted from blood. Subset: CD45RA+ positively selected.

This chain's CDR3 is CASSRQSEQYF. The CDR3, as DNA: TGTGCCAGCAGCCGCCAAAGCGAGCAGTACTTC. The rearrangement links TRBV11-2 to TRBJ2-7; D ambiguous. V was trimmed by 5 bases and J by 6 bases, leaving 8 bases between them. This CDR3 contains 11 residues. Germline CDR1 is SGHAT and CDR2 is FQNNGV.